This is a list of T cell receptor beta chains from one sample in a study of esophageal squamous cell carcinoma under preoperative chemotherapy. Using its own MiXCR run on the PCR reads, TCRdb lists one record per CDR3 protein. The table includes roughly 15,000 distinct CDR3 sequences, around three fifths detected once. The specimen was taken from a patient given preoperative chemotherapy. Source of these receptors: a human donor with esophageal squamous cell carcinoma. The donor label of this sample is uncertain. Each CDR3 is given with its conserved first and last residue. A D gene is named only where the DNA matches it firmly. Expanded clones get a size class; other rows say once, few or many, or leave the size out.

CDR3 length: 14; D gene: TRBD2; J gene: TRBJ2-3; V gene: TRBV10-2; clone size: .; CDR3 protein: CGSASGGDTDTQYF; CDR3 DNA: TGTGGCAGCGCGAGCGGGGGGGACACAGATACGCAGTATTTC
CDR3 length: 14; D gene: .; J gene: TRBJ2-4; V gene: TRBV6-4; clone size: medium-sized; CDR3 protein: CASSDSVASDIQYF; CDR3 DNA: TGTGCCAGCAGTGACTCGGTAGCGTCGGACATTCAGTACTTC
CDR3 length: 15; D gene: TRBD2; J gene: TRBJ2-7; V gene: TRBV6-1; clone size: .; CDR3 protein: CASSVASGSSYEQYF; CDR3 DNA: TGTGCCAGCAGTGTTGCTAGCGGGAGCTCCTACGAGCAGTACTTC
CDR3 length: 15; D gene: .; J gene: TRBJ2-1; V gene: TRBV6-1; clone size: .; CDR3 protein: CASSSPGGSYNEQFF; CDR3 DNA: TGTGCCAGCAGCTCCCCGGGGGGCAGCTACAATGAGCAGTTCTTC
CDR3 length: 14; D gene: .; J gene: TRBJ2-4; V gene: TRBV6-4; clone size: .; CDR3 protein: CASTGVQAKDTQYF; CDR3 DNA: TGTGCCAGCACGGGGGTGCAAGCCAAAGACACTCAGTATTTC
CDR3 length: 18; D gene: .; J gene: TRBJ2-1; V gene: TRBV6-1; clone size: .; CDR3 protein: CASSGREGGASPYNAQFF; CDR3 DNA: TGTGCCAGCAGTGGGAGAGAGGGGGGGGCGTCGCCCTACAATGCGCAGTTCTTT
CDR3 length: 16; D gene: .; J gene: TRBJ2-4; V gene: TRBV7-2; clone size: once; CDR3 protein: CASRGRGGGGTETQYF; CDR3 DNA: TGTGCCAGCAGGGGACGAGGGGGGGGGGGCACAGAGACGCAGTATTTC
CDR3 length: 15; D gene: .; J gene: TRBJ2-6; V gene: TRBV6-5; clone size: .; CDR3 protein: CASTWTVSGANVQTF; CDR3 DNA: TGTGCCAGCACTTGGACAGTCTCTGGGGCCAACGTCCAGACCTTC
CDR3 length: 12; D gene: TRBD1; J gene: TRBJ2-2; V gene: TRBV29-1; clone size: .; CDR3 protein: CSAGTGTGELFF; CDR3 DNA: TGCAGCGCTGGGACAGGGACCGGGGAGCTGTTTTTT
CDR3 length: 11; D gene: .; J gene: TRBJ2-7; V gene: TRBV12-3/TRBV12-4; clone size: .; CDR3 protein: CASSMVNEQYF; CDR3 DNA: TGTGCCAGCAGCATGGTTAATGAGCAGTACTTC
CDR3 length: 13; D gene: .; J gene: TRBJ2-1; V gene: TRBV6-1; clone size: many; CDR3 protein: CASTPGLNNEQFF; CDR3 DNA: TGTGCCAGCACACCGGGACTCAACAATGAGCAGTTCTTC
CDR3 length: 13; D gene: .; J gene: TRBJ1-4; V gene: TRBV6-1; clone size: .; CDR3 protein: CASSEPGDRKLFF; CDR3 DNA: TGTGCCAGCAGTGAACCAGGGGACCGGAAACTGTTTTTT
CDR3 length: 17; D gene: .; J gene: TRBJ2-6; V gene: TRBV6-1; clone size: .; CDR3 protein: CASNPGLAPSGANVLTF; CDR3 DNA: TGTGCCAGCAATCCGGGACTTGCGCCTTCTGGGGCCAACGTGCTGACTTTC
CDR3 length: 14; D gene: .; J gene: TRBJ2-3; V gene: TRBV6-1; clone size: once; CDR3 protein: CASTTGLSTDTQYF; CDR3 DNA: TGTGCCAGCACCACAGGGTTGAGCACAGATACGCAGTATTTT
CDR3 length: 14; D gene: .; J gene: TRBJ1-6; V gene: TRBV6-1; clone size: .; CDR3 protein: CASSEVRDDSPLHF; CDR3 DNA: TGTGCCAGCAGTGAAGTCAGGGATGATTCACCCCTCCACTTT
CDR3 length: 14; D gene: .; J gene: TRBJ2-7; V gene: TRBV6-1; clone size: once; CDR3 protein: CASSDPLSSYEQYF; CDR3 DNA: TGTGCCAGCAGCGATCCCTTGAGCTCCTACGAGCAGTACTTC
CDR3 length: 15; D gene: .; J gene: TRBJ2-7; V gene: TRBV6-1; clone size: .; CDR3 protein: CASIPEGGRFHEQYF; CDR3 DNA: TGTGCCAGCATCCCCGAGGGGGGACGGTTTCATGAGCAGTACTTC
CDR3 length: 14; D gene: .; J gene: TRBJ2-3; V gene: TRBV6-4; clone size: .; CDR3 protein: CASSERDSTDTQYF; CDR3 DNA: TGTGCCAGCAGTGAGAGGGACAGCACAGATACGCAGTATTTT
CDR3 length: 15; D gene: TRBD1; J gene: TRBJ2-7; V gene: TRBV4-1; clone size: .; CDR3 protein: CASSHGTGLSYEQYF; CDR3 DNA: TGCGCCAGCAGCCATGGGACAGGTCTTTCCTACGAGCAGTACTTC
CDR3 length: 11; D gene: .; J gene: TRBJ2-3; V gene: TRBV12-3/TRBV12-4; clone size: few; CDR3 protein: CASSQSSGQYF; CDR3 DNA: TGTGCCAGCAGTCAGAGCAGTGGGCAGTATTTT
CDR3 length: 16; D gene: .; J gene: TRBJ2-4; V gene: TRBV6-1; clone size: .; CDR3 protein: CASRGGGQGDKETQYF; CDR3 DNA: TGTGCCAGCAGGGGAGGTGGGCAGGGAGACAAAGAGACGCAGTATTTC
CDR3 length: 13; D gene: .; J gene: TRBJ1-2; V gene: TRBV4-1; clone size: .; CDR3 protein: CASSQRGNYGYTF; CDR3 DNA: TGCGCCAGCAGCCAAAGGGGTAACTATGGCTACACCTTC